Below are 25 T cell receptor beta chains sequenced from a single sample in a study of T cells in Graves' hyperthyroidism and ophthalmopathy. Amplified TCR beta CDR3 regions came from RNA transcripts. The study used the HTBI primer set for a first-round RT-PCR of the TCR CDR3. TCRdb passed the multiplex PCR reads through MiXCR, listing each CDR3 protein once. The data hold 280,000 or so distinct CDR3 sequences, with 13% to 15% observed a single time. Input material: blood. Source of these receptors: a woman aged 50 to 60 with Graves' hyperthyroidism that later progressed to Graves' ophthalmopathy.

This chain links TRBV6-2 or TRBV6-3 with TRBJ2-7; D possibly uses TRBD1 or TRBD2 (5 bases each). The V end lost 6 bases, the J end lost 3 bases, and 24 bases lay between the germline ends. Germline values: CDR1 MNHEY, CDR2 SVGEGT. CDR3 size: 17 residues. The CDR3 here is CASSQLRMTGPSYEQYF. The CDR3 nucleotides read TGTGCCAGCAGCCAACTCCGTATGACGGGGCCCAGCTACGAGCAGTACTTC.

This clonotype showed up just a few times. This chain uses TRBV5-1 with TRBJ2-5, with TRBD1 identical over 8 bases. After removal of 4 bases from V and 3 bases from J, the junction contained 11 bases not matched to a gene. The germline gives CDR1 SGHRS, CDR2 YFSETQ. CDR3 length: 16 residues. The CDR3 sequence is CASSRLPAGGEETQYF. The CDR3 DNA is TGCGCCAGCAGCCGCCTCCCCGCAGGGGGCGAAGAGACCCAGTACTTC. Full variable domain (outside the CDR3, taken from reference TRBV5-1 and TRBJ2-5): KAGVTQTPRYLIKTRGQQVTLSCSPISGHRSVSWYQQTPGQGLQFLFEYFSETQRNKGNFPGRFSGRQFSNSRSEMNVSTLELGDSALYLCASSRLPAGGEETQYFGPGTRLLVL.

This clonotype showed up just a few times. The chain joins TRBV29-1 to TRBJ1-5; perhaps TRBD1 as D (5 bases). The germline V gene has CDR1 SQVTM and CDR2 ANQGSEA. V was trimmed by 6 bases and J by 6 bases, leaving 18 bases between them. This CDR3 region has 14 residues. The DNA of the CDR3 is TGCAGCGTCCGATCATCAGGGAGGGGTCAGCCCCAGCATTTT. Translation gives CSVRSSGRGQPQHF.

This clonotype was recorded at least ten times. The V and J genes are TRBV3-1 and TRBJ1-5, with TRBD1 identical over 11 bases. Germline assignment: CDR1 LGHDT and CDR2 YNNKEL (reference sequence). V trimming: 5 bases; J trimming: 8 bases; junction bases outside the gene matches: 5. This CDR3 is built from 14 residues. In DNA, the CDR3 is TGTGCCAGCAGCTCCCGGACAGGGGGCGAGCCCCAGCATTTT. Its protein is CASSSRTGGEPQHF.

V and J are TRBV9 and TRBJ2-7; TRBD2 might be the D (7 bases). CDR1 and CDR2 from the germline V gene are SGDLS and YYNGEE. The V and J ends lost 3 bases and 6 bases respectively, with 13 bases between them. The CDR3 extends over 13 amino acids. This CDR3 is CASSEGGSGEQYF. In DNA, the CDR3 is TGTGCCAGCAGCGAGGGGGGGTCTGGCGAGCAGTACTTC.

This clonotype was observed at least ten times. This chain joins TRBV12-3 or TRBV12-4 and TRBJ2-4, with D unclear. This CDR3 region has 14 residues. With 5 bases removed from V and 5 bases from J, the gap between germline ends came to 13 bases. CDR3: CASSRPFGENIQYF. CDR3 nucleotides: TGTGCCAGCAGTCGACCCTTTGGCGAAAACATTCAGTACTTC.

This clonotype came up many times. The chain recombines TRBV30 with TRBJ2-3; tentative D call: TRBD1 (7 bases). The CDR3 loop spans 15 amino acids. The V end was cut by 4 bases, the J end by 1 base, with 15 bases between. Germline V gives CDR1 GTSNPN, CDR2 SVGIG (reference sequence). The CDR3 loop reads CAWNSGGYGTDTQYF. In DNA, the CDR3 is TGTGCCTGGAACTCAGGGGGGTATGGCACAGATACGCAGTATTTT.

With regard to this clonotype: This clone may be a read error of a much larger clone one base away. The rearrangement joins TRBV11-3 to TRBJ2-7; D not resolved. The CDR3 has 14 amino acids. Germline-derived CDR1 and CDR2 are SGHNT and YENEEA. Written as DNA, the CDR3 is TGTGCCAGCAGCCTAGACAAGGCTTCCTACGAGCAGTACTTC. It translates to CASSLDKASYEQYF.

J is TRBJ1-1 and V is TRBV28; 8 positions match TRBD1. V lost 5 bases to trimming and J lost 1 base; unmatched junction nucleotides: 6. CDR1 MDHEN and CDR2 SYDVKM come from the germline V gene. There are 15 residues in the CDR3. CDR3: CASSGSGGGNTEAFF. For the CDR3, the DNA is TGTGCCAGCAGTGGGTCAGGGGGCGGGAACACTGAAGCTTTCTTT.

This clonotype was recorded at least ten times. The chain carries TRBV5-1 and TRBJ2-3; possibly TRBD1 for D (6 bases). CDR3 length: 18 residues. V was clipped by 2 bases and J by 3 bases, with 22 bases between them. Germline V CDR1 and CDR2: SGHRS, YFSETQ. CDR3 coding DNA: TGCGCCAGCAGCTTTAGTCGCAGGGGTGTGATCTTGACAGATACGCAGTATTTT. It yields the protein CASSFSRRGVILTDTQYF.

This clonotype was seen at least ten times. The V and J genes are TRBV7-6 and TRBJ1-2; D gene unclear. V was clipped by 3 bases and J by 8 bases, with 13 bases between them. In germline, CDR1 is SGHVS, CDR2 FNYEAQ. The CDR3 has 13 amino acids. DNA of the CDR3: TGTGCCAGCAGCTTTGTCGGACTGAGGGGCTACACCTTC. Encoded protein: CASSFVGLRGYTF.

This clonotype was counted at least ten times. The V gene is TRBV5-1, the J gene TRBJ2-3; 11 bases align to TRBD1. The V gene end was trimmed by 0 bases and the J gene end by 6 bases; junction bases not matched to a gene: 6. The CDR3 length is 16 residues. CDR1 and CDR2 from the germline V gene are SGHRS and YFSETQ. As DNA, the CDR3 is TGCGCCAGCAGCTTGGGGAGGACAGGGGGCATGGATACGCAGTATTTT. The encoded protein is CASSLGRTGGMDTQYF.

V gene TRBV4-1 combines with J gene TRBJ1-1; no reliable D call. The V gene's germline CDR1 is MGHRA and CDR2 YSYEKL. V shed 6 bases and J shed 0 bases, with 8 bases lying between them. The CDR3 runs to 13 residues. CDR3 DNA sequence: TGCGCCAGCAGTGAACTTATGAACACTGAAGCTTTCTTT. The encoded protein is CASSELMNTEAFF.

This clonotype was seen ten or more times. The chain uses TRBV20-1 and TRBJ1-5; D perhaps matches TRBD1 (5 bases). V lost 1 base to trimming and J lost 4 bases, with 20 bases between them. The V gene's germline CDR1 is DFQATT and CDR2 SNEGSKA (reference sequence). The CDR3 consists of 17 residues. CDR3 in DNA: TGCAGTGCTAGAGGGGCGGGGGGAGAAGCGGTAAATCAGCCCCAGCATTTT. Translation: CSARGAGGEAVNQPQHF.

This clonotype was picked up many times. This chain uses TRBV2 with TRBJ2-7, with a possible D match to TRBD1 (6 bases). This CDR3 has 14 amino acids. Germline lookup yields CDR1 SNHLY and CDR2 FYNNEI. Deletions cut 4 bases from V and 3 bases from J, with 13 bases between. CDR3: CASSVTGMDYEQYF. As DNA, the CDR3 is TGTGCCAGCAGTGTTACAGGGATGGACTACGAGCAGTACTTC.

This clonotype was picked up many times. For the CDR3, the DNA is TGTGCCAGCAGTTTTGGCAGGGGGAAATCCTACAATGAGCAGTTCTTC. Translated: CASSFGRGKSYNEQFF. The chain has TRBV28 and TRBJ2-1, with 7 bases lining up with TRBD1. J was trimmed by 1 base and V by 3 bases; bases with no gene match: 6. The CDR3 contains 16 residues. Looked up from germline, CDR1 is MDHEN and CDR2 is SYDVKM.

Regarding this clonotype: The CDR3 does not close with the conserved phenylalanine or tryptophan, likely indicating a read error. The chain links TRBV19 to TRBJ2-7; weak D call: TRBD2 (6 bases). The V end was cut by 10 bases, the J end by 0 bases, with 7 bases between. Per the germline V gene, CDR1 is LNHDA and CDR2 is SQIVND (reference sequence). The CDR3 is 11 amino acids. The CDR3 nucleotides read TGTGCCACTAGCGTCTCCTACGAGCAGTACCTC. Amino acids: CATSVSYEQYL.

This clonotype was seen ten or more times. The chain couples TRBV27 to TRBJ1-1, with TRBD1 identical over 7 bases. V dropped 3 bases and J dropped 6; count of bases not matched to a gene: 7. From germline, CDR1 is MNHEY and CDR2 SMNVEV (reference sequence). The CDR3 is 14 residues long. DNA of the CDR3: TGTGCCAGCAGTTTCTCACGCCAGGGGGCTGAAGCTTTCTTT. Amino acid sequence: CASSFSRQGAEAFF.

The gene calls are TRBV5-5 and TRBJ2-7; 8 bases fit TRBD1. The junction had 5 bases not matched to a gene; V was cut back by 0 bases and J by 6 bases. This CDR3 contains 14 residues. The germline V gene has CDR1 SGHKS and CDR2 YYEKEE (reference sequence). The CDR3 nucleotides are TGTGCCAGCAGCTTGGGGCAGGGGGCCAGCGAGCAGTACTTC. Protein product: CASSLGQGASEQYF.

In this sample, this clonotype turned up many times. The chain uses TRBV7-3 and TRBJ2-1, with a weak D call TRBD1 (5 bases). V was cut by 5 bases and J by 5 bases, with 13 bases left in between. CDR3 size: 14 residues. Germline assignment: CDR1 SGHTA and CDR2 FQGTGA. CDR3 protein: CASSPPGNDNEQFF. For the CDR3, the DNA is TGTGCCAGCAGCCCCCCAGGGAATGACAATGAGCAGTTCTTC. The full variable domain, in which reference TRBV7-3 and TRBJ2-1 provide the parts outside the CDR3, is GAGVSQTPSNKVTEKGKYVELRCDPISGHTALYWYRQSLGQGPEFLIYFQGTGAADDSGLPNDRFFAVRPEGSVSTLKIQRTERGDSAVYLCASSPPGNDNEQFFGPGTRLTVL.

This clonotype was seen only a few times. The CDR3 protein is CASSPKRGRETQYF. As DNA, the CDR3 is TGTGCCAGCAGCCCAAAAAGGGGCCGAGAGACCCAGTACTTC. The rearrangement joins TRBV6-1 to TRBJ2-5; possibly TRBD1 for D (5 bases). The V gene's germline CDR1 is MNHNS and CDR2 SASEGT. The CDR3 contains 14 residues. The V gene lost 6 bases and the J gene lost 4 bases, with 15 bases spanning the gap.

This clonotype was seen ten or more times. J is TRBJ1-1 and V is TRBV12-3 or TRBV12-4; possibly TRBD1 for D (6 bases). The V gene lost 5 bases and the J gene lost 6 bases, with 13 bases spanning the gap. The CDR3 is 13 amino acids. The CDR3 DNA follows: TGTGCCAGCAGTATCGGAACAGGGCCTGAAGCTTTCTTT. Translation: CASSIGTGPEAFF.

This clonotype was recorded once. Possible read error: a much larger clone is one base away. The DNA of the CDR3 is TGCGCCAGCAGCTTCGGGACAGGGGAGTTCCAGCCCCAGCATTTT. This gives the protein CASSFGTGEFQPQHF. This chain uses TRBV5-1 with TRBJ1-5, with 10 nucleotides matching TRBD1. Germline V lookup: CDR1 SGHRS, CDR2 YFSETQ. The CDR3 length is 15 residues. Trimming took 2 bases from V and 7 from J; bases not matched to a gene: 6.

This clonotype was counted only a few times. V is TRBV19 and J is TRBJ1-5; D uncertain. From germline, CDR1 is LNHDA and CDR2 SQIVND (reference sequence). Deletions cut 2 bases from V and 0 bases from J, with 14 bases between. CDR3 length: 17 amino acids. Here the CDR3 DNA reads TGTGCCAGTAGTATATCGGCCAGGTTCTATAGCAATCAGCCCCAGCATTTT. Translated, it gives CASSISARFYSNQPQHF. The full variable domain, rest sourced from reference TRBV19 and TRBJ1-5, is DGGITQSPKYLFRKEGQNVTLSCEQNLNHDAMYWYRQDPGQGLRLIYYSQIVNDFQKGDIAEGYSVSREKKESFPLTVTSAQKNPTAFYLCASSISARFYSNQPQHFGDGTRLSIL.

This rearrangement joins TRBV6-1 to TRBJ1-2, with TRBD1 as a possible D gene (5 bases). From germline, CDR1 is MNHNS and CDR2 SASEGT. The V gene lost 7 bases and the J gene lost 0 bases, with 15 bases spanning the gap. The CDR3 runs 15 residues. CDR3 amino acids: CASNSPGRSNYGYTF. The CDR3 DNA reads TGTGCCAGCAATTCTCCAGGGCGATCTAACTATGGCTACACCTTC.